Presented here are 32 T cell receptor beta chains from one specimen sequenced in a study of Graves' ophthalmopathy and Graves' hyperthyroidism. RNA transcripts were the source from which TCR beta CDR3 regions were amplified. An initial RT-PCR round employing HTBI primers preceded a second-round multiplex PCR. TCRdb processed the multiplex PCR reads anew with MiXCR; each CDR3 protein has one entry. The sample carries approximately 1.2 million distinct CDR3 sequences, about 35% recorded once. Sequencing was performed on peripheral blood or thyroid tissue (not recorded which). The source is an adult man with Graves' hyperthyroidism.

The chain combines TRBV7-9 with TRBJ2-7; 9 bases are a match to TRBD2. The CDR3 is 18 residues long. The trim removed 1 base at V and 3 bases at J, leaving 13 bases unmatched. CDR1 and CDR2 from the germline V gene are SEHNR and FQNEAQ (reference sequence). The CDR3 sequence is CASSLDLSLAGSHYEQYF. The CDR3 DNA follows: TGTGCCAGCAGCTTAGACTTGTCTCTAGCGGGATCTCACTACGAGCAGTACTTC.

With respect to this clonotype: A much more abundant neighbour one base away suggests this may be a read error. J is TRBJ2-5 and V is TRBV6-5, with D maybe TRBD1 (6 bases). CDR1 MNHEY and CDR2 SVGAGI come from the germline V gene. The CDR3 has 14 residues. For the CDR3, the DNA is TGTGCCAGCAGCCACACAGGGTACCAAGAGGCCCAGTACTTC. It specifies CASSHTGYQEAQYF.

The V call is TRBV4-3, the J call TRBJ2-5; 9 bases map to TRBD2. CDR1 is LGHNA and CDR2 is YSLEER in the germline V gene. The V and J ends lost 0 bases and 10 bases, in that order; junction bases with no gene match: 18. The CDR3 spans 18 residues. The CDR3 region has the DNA TGCGCCAGCAGCCAAGATACGGGGACTAGCCGGGCAATTAGTGGCCAGTACTTC. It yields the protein CASSQDTGTSRAISGQYF.

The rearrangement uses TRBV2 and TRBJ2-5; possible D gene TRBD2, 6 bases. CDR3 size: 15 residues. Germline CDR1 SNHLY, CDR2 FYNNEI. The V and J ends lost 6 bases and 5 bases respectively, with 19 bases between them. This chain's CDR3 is CASSVQEGTVETQYF. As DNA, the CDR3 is TGTGCCAGCAGCGTTCAGGAGGGGACGGTCGAGACCCAGTACTTC.

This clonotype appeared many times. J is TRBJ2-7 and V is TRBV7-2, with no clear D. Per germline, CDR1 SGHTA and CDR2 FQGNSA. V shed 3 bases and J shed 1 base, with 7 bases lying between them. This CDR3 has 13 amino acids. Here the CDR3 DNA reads TGTGCCAGCAGCTTTCTGGAGTCCTACGAGCAGTACTTC. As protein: CASSFLESYEQYF.

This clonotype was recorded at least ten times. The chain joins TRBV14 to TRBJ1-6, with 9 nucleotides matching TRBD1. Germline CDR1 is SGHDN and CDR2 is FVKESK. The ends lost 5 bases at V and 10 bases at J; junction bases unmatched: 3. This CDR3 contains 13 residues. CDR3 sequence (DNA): TGTGCCAGCAGCAACGGACAGGGGTCACCCCTCCACTTT. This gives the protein CASSNGQGSPLHF.

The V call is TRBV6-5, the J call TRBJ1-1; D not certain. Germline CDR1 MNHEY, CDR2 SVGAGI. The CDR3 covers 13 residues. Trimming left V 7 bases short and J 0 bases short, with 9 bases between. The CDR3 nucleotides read TGTGCCAGCACCCAATTTTTGAACACTGAAGCTTTCTTT. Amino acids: CASTQFLNTEAFF.

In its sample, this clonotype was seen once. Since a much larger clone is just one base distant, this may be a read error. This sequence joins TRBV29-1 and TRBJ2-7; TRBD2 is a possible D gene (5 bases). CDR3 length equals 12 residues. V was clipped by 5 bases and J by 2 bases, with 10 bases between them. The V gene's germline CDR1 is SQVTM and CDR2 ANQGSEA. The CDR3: CSVRGGTYEQYF. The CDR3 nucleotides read TGCAGCGTTAGAGGAGGTACCTACGAGCAGTACTTC.

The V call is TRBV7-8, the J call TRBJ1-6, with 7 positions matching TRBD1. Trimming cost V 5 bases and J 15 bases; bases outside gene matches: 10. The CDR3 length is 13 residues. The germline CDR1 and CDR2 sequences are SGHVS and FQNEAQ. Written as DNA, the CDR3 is TGTGCCAGCAGCCCACGACAGGGTTATCACCTCCACTTT. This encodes CASSPRQGYHLHF.

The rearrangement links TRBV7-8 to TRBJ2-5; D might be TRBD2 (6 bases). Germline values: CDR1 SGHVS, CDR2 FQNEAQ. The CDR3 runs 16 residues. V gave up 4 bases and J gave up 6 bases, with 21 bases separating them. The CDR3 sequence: CASSSGAGRDHQTQYF. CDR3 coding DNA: TGTGCCAGCAGCTCCGGGGCGGGAAGGGACCACCAGACCCAGTACTTC.

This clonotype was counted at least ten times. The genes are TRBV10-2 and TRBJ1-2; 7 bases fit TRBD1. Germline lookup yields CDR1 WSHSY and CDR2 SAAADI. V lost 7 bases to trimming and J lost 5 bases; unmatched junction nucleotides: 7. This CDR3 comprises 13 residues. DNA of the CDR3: TGCGCCAGCAAGAGGACAGGACCTTATGGCTACACCTTC. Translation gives CASKRTGPYGYTF.

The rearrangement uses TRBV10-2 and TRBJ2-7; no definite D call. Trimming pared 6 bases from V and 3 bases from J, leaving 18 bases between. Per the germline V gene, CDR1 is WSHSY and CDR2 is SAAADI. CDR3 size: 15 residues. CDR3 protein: CASSHPGIGLYEQYF. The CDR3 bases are TGCGCCAGCAGCCACCCGGGTATAGGTCTCTACGAGCAGTACTTC.

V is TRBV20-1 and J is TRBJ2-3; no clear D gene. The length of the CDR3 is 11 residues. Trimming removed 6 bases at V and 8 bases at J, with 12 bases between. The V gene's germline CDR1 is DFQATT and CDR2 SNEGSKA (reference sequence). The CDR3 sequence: CSAQAPGTQYF. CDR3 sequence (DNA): TGCAGTGCCCAAGCCCCCGGTACGCAGTATTTT.

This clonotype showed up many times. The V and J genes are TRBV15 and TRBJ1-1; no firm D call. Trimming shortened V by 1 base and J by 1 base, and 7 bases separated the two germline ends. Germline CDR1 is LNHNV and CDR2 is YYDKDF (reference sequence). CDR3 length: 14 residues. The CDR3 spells CATSRAATNTEAFF. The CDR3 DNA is TGTGCCACCAGCAGAGCAGCAACGAACACTGAAGCTTTCTTT.

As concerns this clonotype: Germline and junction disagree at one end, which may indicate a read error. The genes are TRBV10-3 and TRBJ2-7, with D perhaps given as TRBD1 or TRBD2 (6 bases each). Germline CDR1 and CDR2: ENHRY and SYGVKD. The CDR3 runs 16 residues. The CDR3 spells CASSYYGRGLSYEQYF. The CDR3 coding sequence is TGTGCCAGCAGTTACTATGGCAGGGGACTCTCCTACGAGCAGTACTTC.

The CDR3 spells CSAGGTDKSSYEQYF. Written as DNA, the CDR3 is TGCAGCGCCGGGGGCACGGACAAGTCCTCCTACGAGCAGTACTTC. V and J are TRBV29-1 and TRBJ2-7; the D gene could be TRBD1 or TRBD2 (6 bases each). This CDR3 has 15 residues. Between the trimmed V and J ends, which lost 7 bases and 0 bases, there was a span of 19 bases. Germline CDR1 is SQVTM and CDR2 is ANQGSEA.

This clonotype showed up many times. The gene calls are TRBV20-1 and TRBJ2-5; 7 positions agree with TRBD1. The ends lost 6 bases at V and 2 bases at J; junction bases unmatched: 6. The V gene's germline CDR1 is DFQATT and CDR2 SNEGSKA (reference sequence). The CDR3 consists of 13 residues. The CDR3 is CSASTGQQETQYF. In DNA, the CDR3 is TGCAGTGCCTCAACGGGACAGCAAGAGACCCAGTACTTC.

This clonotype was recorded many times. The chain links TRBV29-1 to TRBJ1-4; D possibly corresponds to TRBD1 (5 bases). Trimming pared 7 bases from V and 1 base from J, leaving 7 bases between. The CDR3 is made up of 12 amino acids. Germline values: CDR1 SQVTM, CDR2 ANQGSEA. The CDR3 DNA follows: TGCAGCGCCGGGGGAACTAATGAAAAACTGTTTTTT. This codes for CSAGGTNEKLFF.

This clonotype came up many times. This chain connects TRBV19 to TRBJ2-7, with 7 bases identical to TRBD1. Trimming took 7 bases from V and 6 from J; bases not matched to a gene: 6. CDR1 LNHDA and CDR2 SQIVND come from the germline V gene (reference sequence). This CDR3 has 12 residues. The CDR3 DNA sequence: TGTGCCAGTACGGACAGGTCCGCCGAGCAGTACTTC. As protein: CASTDRSAEQYF.

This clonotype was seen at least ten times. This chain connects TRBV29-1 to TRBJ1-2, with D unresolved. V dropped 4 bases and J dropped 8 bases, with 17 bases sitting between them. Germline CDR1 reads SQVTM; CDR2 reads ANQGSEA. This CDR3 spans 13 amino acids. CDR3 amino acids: CSVALGLNGGYTF. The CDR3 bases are TGCAGCGTTGCCCTAGGACTAAATGGGGGCTACACCTTC. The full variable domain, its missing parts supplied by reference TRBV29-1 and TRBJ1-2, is SAVISQKPSRDICQRGTSLTIQCQVDSQVTMMFWYRQQPGQSLTLIATANQGSEATYESGFVIDKFPISRPNLTFSTLTVSNMSPEDSSIYLCSVALGLNGGYTFGSGTRLTVV.

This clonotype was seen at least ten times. The CDR3 DNA reads as TGTGCCAGCAGTAGGGACAGGGGGACGATAGAGACCCAGTACTTC. Its protein is CASSRDRGTIETQYF. This rearrangement joins TRBV2 to TRBJ2-5, with TRBD1 identical over 11 bases. Germline loops: CDR1 SNHLY, CDR2 FYNNEI. V was clipped by 5 bases and J by 4 bases; unmatched bases: 6. The CDR3 runs to 15 residues.

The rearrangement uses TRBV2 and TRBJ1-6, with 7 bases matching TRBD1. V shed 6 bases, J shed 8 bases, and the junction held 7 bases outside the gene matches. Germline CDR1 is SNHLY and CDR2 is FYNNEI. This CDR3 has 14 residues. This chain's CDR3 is CASRLGTDYSPLHF. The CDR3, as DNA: TGTGCCAGCAGACTCGGGACAGATTATTCACCCCTCCACTTT.

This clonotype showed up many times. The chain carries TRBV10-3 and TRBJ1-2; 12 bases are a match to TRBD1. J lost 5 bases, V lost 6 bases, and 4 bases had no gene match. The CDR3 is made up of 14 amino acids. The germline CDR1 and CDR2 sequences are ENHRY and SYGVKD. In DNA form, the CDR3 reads TGTGCCATCAGCCAGGGACAGGGGGCTTATGGCTACACCTTC. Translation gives CAISQGQGAYGYTF.

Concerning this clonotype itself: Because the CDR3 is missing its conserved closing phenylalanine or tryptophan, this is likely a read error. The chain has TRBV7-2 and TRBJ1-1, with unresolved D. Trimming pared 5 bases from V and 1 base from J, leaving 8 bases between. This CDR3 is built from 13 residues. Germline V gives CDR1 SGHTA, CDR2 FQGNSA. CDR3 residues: CASSRSRNTEAFL. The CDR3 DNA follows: TGTGCCAGCAGCCGAAGCAGGAACACTGAAGCTTTCCTT.

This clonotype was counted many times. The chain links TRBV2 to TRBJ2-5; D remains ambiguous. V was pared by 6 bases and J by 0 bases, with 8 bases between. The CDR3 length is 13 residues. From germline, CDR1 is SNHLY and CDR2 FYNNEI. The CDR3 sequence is CASSIRDQETQYF. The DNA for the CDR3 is TGTGCCAGCAGCATAAGGGACCAAGAGACCCAGTACTTC.

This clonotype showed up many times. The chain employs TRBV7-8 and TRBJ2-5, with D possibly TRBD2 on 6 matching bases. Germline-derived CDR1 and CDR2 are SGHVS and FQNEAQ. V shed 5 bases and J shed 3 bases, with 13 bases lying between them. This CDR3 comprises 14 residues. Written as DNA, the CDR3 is TGTGCCAGCAGCACAACTAGCTTTGAAGAGACCCAGTACTTC. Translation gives CASSTTSFEETQYF.

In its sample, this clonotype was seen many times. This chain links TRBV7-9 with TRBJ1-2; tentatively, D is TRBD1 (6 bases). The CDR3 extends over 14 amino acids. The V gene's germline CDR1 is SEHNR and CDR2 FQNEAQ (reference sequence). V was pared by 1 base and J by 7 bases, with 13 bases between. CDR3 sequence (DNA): TGTGCCAGCAGCTTAGGCTCGGGGGGCTTTGGCTACACCTTC. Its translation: CASSLGSGGFGYTF.

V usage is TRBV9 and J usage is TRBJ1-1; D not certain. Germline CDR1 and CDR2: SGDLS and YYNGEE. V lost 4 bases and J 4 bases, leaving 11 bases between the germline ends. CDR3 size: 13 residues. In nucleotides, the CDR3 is TGTGCCAGCAGCCCCCGAAGTCCCACTGAAGCTTTCTTT. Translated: CASSPRSPTEAFF. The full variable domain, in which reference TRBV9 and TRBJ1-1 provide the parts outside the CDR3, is DSGVTQTPKHLITATGQRVTLRCSPRSGDLSVYWYQQSLDQGLQFLIQYYNGEERAKGNILERFSAQQFPDLHSELNLSSLELGDSALYFCASSPRSPTEAFFGQGTRLTVV.

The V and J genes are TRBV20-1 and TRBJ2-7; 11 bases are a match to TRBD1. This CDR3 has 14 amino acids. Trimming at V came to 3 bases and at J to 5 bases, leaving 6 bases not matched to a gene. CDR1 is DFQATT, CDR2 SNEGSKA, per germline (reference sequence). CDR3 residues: CSASPGQGANEQYF. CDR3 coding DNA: TGCAGTGCTAGTCCCGGACAGGGGGCGAACGAGCAGTACTTC.

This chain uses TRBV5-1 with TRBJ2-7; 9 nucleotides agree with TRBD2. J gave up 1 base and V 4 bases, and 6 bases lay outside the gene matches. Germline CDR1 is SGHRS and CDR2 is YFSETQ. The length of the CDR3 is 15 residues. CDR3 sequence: CASSLISGSSYEQYF. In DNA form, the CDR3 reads TGCGCCAGCAGCCTGATTAGCGGGAGTTCCTACGAGCAGTACTTC.

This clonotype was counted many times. In DNA form, the CDR3 reads TGTGCCAGCAGCCCCGAAGCAGGGCCGGAGACCCAGTACTTC. This encodes CASSPEAGPETQYF. The chain joins TRBV7-9 to TRBJ2-5, with D perhaps matching TRBD1 (5 bases). Germline CDR1 reads SEHNR; CDR2 reads FQNEAQ (reference sequence). The V and J ends lost 5 bases and 5 bases respectively, with 15 bases between them. The CDR3 extends over 14 amino acids.

The CDR3 reads CASSFNIQGASYGYTF. The CDR3, as DNA: TGTGCCAGCAGCTTCAATATACAGGGGGCGAGCTATGGCTACACCTTC. This chain links TRBV7-9 with TRBJ1-2; 9 bases match TRBD1. The V segment lost 3 bases and the J segment 4 bases; nucleotides outside the gene matches: 9. Germline V gene lookup returns CDR1 SEHNR and CDR2 FQNEAQ (reference sequence). The length of the CDR3 is 16 residues.